This record covers a single TCR beta chain. Its antigen is unidentified. The sample is drawn from a study of graft-versus-host responses after intestinal transplantation. Study-wide context: The transplants performed in recipients were multivisceral, liver-intestinal, or isolated intestinal.

Clones were read by immunoSEQ multiplex PCR, and TCRdb kept only the in-frame ones, dropping some. Found here are tens of thousands of clones, 91% of them singletons; the top ten hold over 0.08%. V lost 3 bases to trimming and J lost 0 bases, with 9 bases between them. Germline-derived CDR1 and CDR2 are GTSNPN and SVGIG (reference sequence). This CDR3 contains 13 residues. Study results and limitations: GvH clonotypes were identified within recipient marrow, with a subset emerging first in ileum or blood. The presence of high graft-versus-host to host-versus-graft clonal ratios in allografts characterized patients with graft-donor T cell macrochimerism.

The sample consisted of unstimulated CD4+ T cells sorted from spleen or lymph node cells, taken before intestinal transplant. The gene calls are TRBV30 and TRBJ2-7; the D gene is possibly TRBD2 (5 bases). The TCR originated in a human donor who received an intestinal transplant. CDR3 sequence reads: CAWRERGSYEQYF. In nucleotides, the CDR3 is TGTGCCTGGAGGGAACGGGGCTCCTACGAGCAGTACTTC. The full variable domain, in which reference TRBV30 and TRBJ2-7 provide the parts outside the CDR3, is SQTIHQWPATLVQPVGSPLSLECTVEGTSNPNLYWYRQAAGRGLQLLFYSVGIGQISSEVPQNLSASRPQDRQFILSSKKLLLSDSGFYLCAWRERGSYEQYFGPGTRLTVT.